This section outlines one T cell receptor beta chain sequence together with its context. Its target is unknown. PCR amplification relied on 60 Vbeta primers (plus 13 Jbeta primers). Generated by immunoSEQ multiplex PCR, the TCRdb table keeps only in-frame clones and is missing some. This repertoire includes 60,000 to 70,000 clones. This entry belongs to a study of cytomegalovirus exposure and HLA in healthy donors. Study conclusions and caveats: Roughly uniform depth of sequencing across donors was assumed in presence/absence analyses. Later work associated more than 15,000 TCR beta sequences with HLA alleles at 0.05 false discovery rate. Some TCR beta chains (about 180 of them) were listed as cytomegalovirus-associated. In vitro experiments confirmed that a few CMV-associated chains were specific for CMV antigens.

There are 13 residues in the CDR3. The ends lost 8 bases at V and 4 bases at J; junction bases unmatched: 8. The chain joins TRBV23-1 to TRBJ2-7, with 7 bases lining up with TRBD1. TRBV23-1 is designated an ORF whose function remains uncertain. The sequenced material came from PBMCs. The clonotype comes from a man aged 25 to 40 in good health and CMV-seropositive. The chain's CDR3 is CASLRGRVYEQYF. CDR3 nucleotides: TGCGCCAGCCTAAGGGGGCGCGTTTACGAGCAGTACTTC.